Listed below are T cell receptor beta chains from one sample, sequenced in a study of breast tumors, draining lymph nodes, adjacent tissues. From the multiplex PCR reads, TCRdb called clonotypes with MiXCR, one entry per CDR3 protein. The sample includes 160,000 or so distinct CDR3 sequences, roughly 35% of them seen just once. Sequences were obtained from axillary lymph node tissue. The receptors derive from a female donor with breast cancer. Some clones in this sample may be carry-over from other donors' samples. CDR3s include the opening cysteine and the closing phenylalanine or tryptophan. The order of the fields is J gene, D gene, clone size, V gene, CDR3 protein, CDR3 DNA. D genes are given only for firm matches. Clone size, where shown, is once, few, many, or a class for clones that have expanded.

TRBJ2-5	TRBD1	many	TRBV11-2	CASILTGSETQYF	TGTGCCAGCATCTTGACAGGGTCGGAGACCCAGTACTTC
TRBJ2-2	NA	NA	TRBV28	CASSLVFGGQANTGELFF	TGTGCCAGCAGTTTAGTGTTCGGGGGGCAAGCGAACACCGGGGAGCTGTTTTTT
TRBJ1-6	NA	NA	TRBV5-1	CASSHSGTAVPPLHF	TGCGCCAGCAGCCATAGCGGGACCGCTGTCCCACCCCTCCACTTT
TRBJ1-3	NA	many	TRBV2	CATMLQGRGLRSGNTIYF	TGTGCCACCATGTTGCAGGGACGGGGACTTCGCTCTGGAAACACCATATATTTT
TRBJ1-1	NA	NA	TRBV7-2	CASTYNWVLNTEAFF	TGTGCCAGCACCTACAATTGGGTCCTGAACACTGAAGCTTTCTTT
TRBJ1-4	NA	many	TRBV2	CASSGTDTYNEKLFF	TGTGCCAGCAGTGGTACGGACACATATAATGAAAAACTGTTTTTT
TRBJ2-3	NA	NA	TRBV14	CASTQGLGRTDTQYF	TGTGCCAGCACCCAAGGCCTGGGGCGCACAGATACGCAGTATTTT
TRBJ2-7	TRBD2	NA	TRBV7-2	CASSLPSGFSYEQYF	TGTGCCAGCAGCTTACCTAGCGGGTTCTCCTACGAGCAGTACTTC
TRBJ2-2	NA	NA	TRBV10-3	CAISESGAGNTGELFF	TGTGCCATCAGTGAGTCAGGTGCAGGGAACACCGGGGAGCTGTTTTTT
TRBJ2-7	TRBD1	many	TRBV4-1	CASSQEGTVSSYEQYF	TGCGCCAGCAGCCAAGAAGGGACAGTTAGCTCCTACGAGCAGTACTTC
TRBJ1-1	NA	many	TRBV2	CASSNLDSGNTEAFF	TGTGCCAGCAGTAACCTTGACAGTGGGAACACTGAAGCTTTCTTT
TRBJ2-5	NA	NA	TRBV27	CASSWAGGETQYF	TGTGCCAGCAGTTGGGCAGGGGGGGAGACCCAGTACTTC
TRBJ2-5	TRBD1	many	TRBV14	CASSQDLGDRECF	TGTGCCAGCAGCCAAGATCTCGGGGACAGGGAGTGCTTC
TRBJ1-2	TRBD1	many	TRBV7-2	CASSSTGGSNYGYTF	TGTGCCAGCAGCTCAACAGGGGGATCTAACTATGGCTACACCTTC
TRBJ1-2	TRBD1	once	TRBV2	CATSSGQGAGYTF	TGTGCCACAAGTTCGGGACAGGGGGCTGGCTACACCTTC
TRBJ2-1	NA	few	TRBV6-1	CASSEFYSEQFF	TGTGCCAGCAGTGAATTCTACAGTGAGCAGTTCTTC
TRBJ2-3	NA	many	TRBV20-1	CSAGTPGTDTQYF	TGCAGTGCCGGGACTCCAGGTACAGATACGCAGTATTTT
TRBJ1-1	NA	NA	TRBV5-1	CASSLGTATYTEAFF	TGCGCCAGCAGCCTCGGAACAGCTACCTACACTGAAGCTTTCTTT
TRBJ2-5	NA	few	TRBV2	CDQETQYF	TGTGACCAAGAGACCCAGTACTTC
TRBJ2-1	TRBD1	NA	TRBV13	CASSSGQVRYNEQFF	TGTGCCAGCAGCTCGGGACAGGTACGCTACAATGAGCAGTTCTTC